This note documents a single T cell receptor (beta chain) sequence. The target antigen is unknown. This entry is derived from a study of long-term antiretroviral therapy in people with HIV. With 5 bases clipped from V and 7 bases from J, the junction kept 5 bases outside the gene matches. The length of the CDR3 is 14 residues. CDR1 and CDR2 (germline): PRHDT, FYEKMQ (reference sequence). The immunoSEQ assay was v3.0, run at survey level. This table comes from immunoSEQ multiplex PCR, and its TCRdb copy is limited to in-frame clones, with some not included. The top ten clones hold 7% to 10% of a sample with fewer than 20,000 clones, under 90% of them seen once. Study outcomes and limitations: Upon ART, diversity increased but remained lower than transplant donor controls. Regardless of time point, clones expanded before ART dominated the repertoire.

Specimens retained about 0.95-11 million cryopreserved PBMC preceding DNA extraction. This sample comprised unsorted PBMCs, obtained 0.1 years after starting antiretroviral therapy. The V call is TRBV13, the J call TRBJ2-1, with TRBD2 matching 10 bases. The TCR originated in a man between 18 and 29 years old with HIV. The DNA for the CDR3 is TGTGCCAGCAGCGAGGGACTAGCGATGAATGAGCAGTTCTTC. This sequence encodes CASSEGLAMNEQFF.